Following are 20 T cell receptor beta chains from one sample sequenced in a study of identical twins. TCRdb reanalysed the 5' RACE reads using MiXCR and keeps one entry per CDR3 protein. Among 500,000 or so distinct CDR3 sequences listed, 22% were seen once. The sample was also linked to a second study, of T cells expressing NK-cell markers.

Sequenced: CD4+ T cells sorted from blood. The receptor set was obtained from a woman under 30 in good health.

The CDR3 loop is CASSPRPSGGETQYF. CDR3 sequence (DNA): TGCGCCAGCAGCCCCCGGCCCTCAGGAGGCGAGACCCAGTACTTC. The chain has TRBV5-1 and TRBJ2-5; a possible D gene is TRBD2 (5 bases). V dropped 4 bases and J dropped 5 bases, with 18 bases sitting between them. This CDR3 comprises 15 residues. Germline CDR1 is SGHRS and CDR2 is YFSETQ.

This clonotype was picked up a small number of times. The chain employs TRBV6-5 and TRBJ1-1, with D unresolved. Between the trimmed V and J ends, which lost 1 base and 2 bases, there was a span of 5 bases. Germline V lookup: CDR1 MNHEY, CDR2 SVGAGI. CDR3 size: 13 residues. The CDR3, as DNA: TGTGCCAGCAGTTACTTTGGCAACACTGAAGCTTTCTTT. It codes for CASSYFGNTEAFF.

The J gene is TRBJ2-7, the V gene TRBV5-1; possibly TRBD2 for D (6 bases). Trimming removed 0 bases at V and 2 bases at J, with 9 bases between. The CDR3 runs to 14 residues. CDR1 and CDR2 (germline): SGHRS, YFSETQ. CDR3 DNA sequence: TGCGCCAGCAGCTTGGGTAGCGGCACCTACGAGCAGTACTTC. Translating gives CASSLGSGTYEQYF. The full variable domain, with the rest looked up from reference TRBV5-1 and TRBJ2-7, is KAGVTQTPRYLIKTRGQQVTLSCSPISGHRSVSWYQQTPGQGLQFLFEYFSETQRNKGNFPGRFSGRQFSNSRSEMNVSTLELGDSALYLCASSLGSGTYEQYFGPGTRLTVT.

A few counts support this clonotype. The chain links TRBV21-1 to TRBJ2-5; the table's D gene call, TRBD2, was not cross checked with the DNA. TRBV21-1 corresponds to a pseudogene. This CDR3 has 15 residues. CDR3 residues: CASSPTLPGQETQYF. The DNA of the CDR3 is TGTGCCAGCAGCCCTACCCTCCCAGGGCAAGAGACCCAGTACTTC.

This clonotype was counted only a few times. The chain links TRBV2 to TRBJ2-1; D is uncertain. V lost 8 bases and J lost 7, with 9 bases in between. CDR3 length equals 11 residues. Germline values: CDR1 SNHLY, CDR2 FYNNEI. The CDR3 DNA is TGTGCCAGCCTCATCCGGAATGAGCAGTTCTTC. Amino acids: CASLIRNEQFF.

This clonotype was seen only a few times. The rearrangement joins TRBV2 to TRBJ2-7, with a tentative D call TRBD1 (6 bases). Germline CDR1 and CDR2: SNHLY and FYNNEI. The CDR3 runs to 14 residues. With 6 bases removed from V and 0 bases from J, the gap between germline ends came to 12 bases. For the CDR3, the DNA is TGTGCCAGCAGCGTGGACAGCGGCTCCTACGAGCAGTACTTC. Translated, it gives CASSVDSGSYEQYF.

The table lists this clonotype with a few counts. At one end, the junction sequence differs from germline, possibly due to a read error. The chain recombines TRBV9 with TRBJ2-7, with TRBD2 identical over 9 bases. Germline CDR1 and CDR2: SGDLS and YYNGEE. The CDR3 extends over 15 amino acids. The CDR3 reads CASSVSTSGAYERYF. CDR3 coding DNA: TGTGCCAGCAGCGTATCGACTAGCGGCGCCTACGAGCGGTACTTC.

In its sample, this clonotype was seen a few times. In DNA form, the CDR3 reads TGCAGTGCTAGCCGCCCTCTCAGCGGGAGGAGCTCCTACAATGAGCAGTTCTTC. Its protein product is CSASRPLSGRSSYNEQFF. The chain is built from TRBV20-1 and TRBJ2-1, with TRBD2 identical over 9 bases. Germline V gives CDR1 DFQATT, CDR2 SNEGSKA (reference sequence). After removal of 3 bases from V and 0 bases from J, the junction contained 12 bases not matched to a gene. This CDR3 region has 18 residues.

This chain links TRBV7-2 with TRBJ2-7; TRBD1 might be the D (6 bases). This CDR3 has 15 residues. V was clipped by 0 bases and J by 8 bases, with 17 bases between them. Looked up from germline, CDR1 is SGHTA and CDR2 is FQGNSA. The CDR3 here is CASSLAWGRDQQQYF. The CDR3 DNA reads TGTGCCAGCAGCTTAGCATGGGGGCGCGATCAGCAGCAGTACTTC.

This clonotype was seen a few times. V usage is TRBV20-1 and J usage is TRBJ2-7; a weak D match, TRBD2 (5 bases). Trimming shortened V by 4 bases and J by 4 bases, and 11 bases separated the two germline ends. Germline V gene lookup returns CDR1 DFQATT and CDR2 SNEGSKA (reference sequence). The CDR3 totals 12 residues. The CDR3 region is CSANRDAYEQYF. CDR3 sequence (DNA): TGCAGTGCTAACCGGGATGCGTACGAGCAGTACTTC.

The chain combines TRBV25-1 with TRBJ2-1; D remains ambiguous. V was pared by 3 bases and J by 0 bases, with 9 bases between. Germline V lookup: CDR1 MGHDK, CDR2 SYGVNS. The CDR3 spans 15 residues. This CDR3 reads CASSESSSSYNEQFF. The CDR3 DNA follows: TGTGCCAGCAGTGAGTCTAGTAGCTCCTACAATGAGCAGTTCTTC.

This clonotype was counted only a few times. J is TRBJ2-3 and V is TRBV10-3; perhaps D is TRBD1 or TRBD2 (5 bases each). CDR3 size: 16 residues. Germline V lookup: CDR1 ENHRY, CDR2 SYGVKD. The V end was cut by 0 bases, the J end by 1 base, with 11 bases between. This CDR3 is CAISESTGLGTDTQYF. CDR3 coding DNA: TGTGCCATCAGTGAGTCGACGGGGCTGGGCACAGATACGCAGTATTTT.

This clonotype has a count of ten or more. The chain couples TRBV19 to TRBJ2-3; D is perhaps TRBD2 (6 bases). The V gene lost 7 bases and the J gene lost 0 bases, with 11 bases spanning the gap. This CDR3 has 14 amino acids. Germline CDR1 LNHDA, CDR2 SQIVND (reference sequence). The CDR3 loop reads CASKSGLSTDTQYF. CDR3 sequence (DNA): TGTGCCAGTAAGTCGGGACTCAGCACAGATACGCAGTATTTT.

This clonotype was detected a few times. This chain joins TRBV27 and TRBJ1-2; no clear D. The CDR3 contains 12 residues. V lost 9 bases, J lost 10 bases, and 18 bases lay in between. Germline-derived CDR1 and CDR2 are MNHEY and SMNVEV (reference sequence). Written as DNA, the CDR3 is TGTGCCAGTGGTAGCCTTTCGCGCGACTACACCTTC. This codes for CASGSLSRDYTF.

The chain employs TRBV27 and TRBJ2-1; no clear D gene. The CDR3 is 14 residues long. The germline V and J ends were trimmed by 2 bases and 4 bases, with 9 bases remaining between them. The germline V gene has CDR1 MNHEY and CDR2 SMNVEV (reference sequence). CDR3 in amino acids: CASSLGASYNEQFF. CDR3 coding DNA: TGTGCCAGCAGTTTAGGCGCCAGTTACAATGAGCAGTTCTTC.

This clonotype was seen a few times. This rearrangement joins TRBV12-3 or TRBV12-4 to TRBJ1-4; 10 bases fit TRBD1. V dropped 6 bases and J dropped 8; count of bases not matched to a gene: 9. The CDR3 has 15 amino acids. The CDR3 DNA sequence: TGTGCCAGCAGCAAAGACAGGGGGCGCGTGGAAAAACTGTTTTTT. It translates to CASSKDRGRVEKLFF.

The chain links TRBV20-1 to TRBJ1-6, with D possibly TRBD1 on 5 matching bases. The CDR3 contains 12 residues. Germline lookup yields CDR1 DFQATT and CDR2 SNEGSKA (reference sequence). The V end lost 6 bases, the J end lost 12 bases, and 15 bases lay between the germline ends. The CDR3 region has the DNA TGCAGTGCCAAATCCGGGGCAATACCCCTCCACTTT. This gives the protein CSAKSGAIPLHF.

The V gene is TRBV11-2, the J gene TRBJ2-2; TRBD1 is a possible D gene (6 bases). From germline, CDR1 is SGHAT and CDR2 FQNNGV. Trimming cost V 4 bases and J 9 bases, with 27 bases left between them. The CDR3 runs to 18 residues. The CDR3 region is CASSSVAPGTYLIRELFF. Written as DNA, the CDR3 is TGTGCCAGCAGCTCCGTGGCCCCCGGGACATACCTAATCAGGGAGCTGTTTTTT.

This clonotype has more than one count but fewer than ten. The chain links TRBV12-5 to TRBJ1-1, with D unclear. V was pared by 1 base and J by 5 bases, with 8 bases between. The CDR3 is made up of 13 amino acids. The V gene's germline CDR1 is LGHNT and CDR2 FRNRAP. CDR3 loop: CASGLDGSTEAFF. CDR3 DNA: TGTGCTAGTGGTTTGGACGGGTCGACTGAAGCTTTCTTT.

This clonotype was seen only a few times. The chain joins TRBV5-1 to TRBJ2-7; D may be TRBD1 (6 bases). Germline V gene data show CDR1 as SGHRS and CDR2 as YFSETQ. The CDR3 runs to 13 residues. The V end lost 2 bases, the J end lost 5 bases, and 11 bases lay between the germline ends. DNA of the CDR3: TGCGCCAGCAGCTTTCAGGGGTTAAACGAGCAGTACTTC. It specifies CASSFQGLNEQYF.